This T cell receptor beta chain is from a study of shared clonotypes between healthy human individuals. Losses at the gene ends were 6 bases for V and 3 bases for J; bases not matched to a gene: 6. The CDR3 length is 15 residues. Germline V CDR1 and CDR2: MNHEY, SVGAGI. About 30,000 T cell genomes (around 200 ng DNA) went into each sorted-subset replicate. Assay used: immunoSEQ multiplex PCR; TCRdb lists only in-frame clones, some missing. This sample carries about 1.1 million clones, roughly 74% of them seen once, and the ten largest clones take about 0.52%. The specimen sequenced was memory CD4+ T cells from PBMCs. This sample's subset: CD45RA-negative fraction. This clonotype was sampled from a young man in good health. Some clones in this sample may be carry-over from other donors' samples. The gene calls are TRBV6-5 and TRBJ2-2; 8 positions agree with TRBD1. The CDR3 reads CASRYGQGDTGELFF. The CDR3 DNA sequence: TGTGCCAGCAGATACGGACAGGGAGACACCGGGGAGCTGTTTTTT.